This TCR beta chain was observed in a study of T cell repertoires in cytomegalovirus infection. Study at large: Newly reported HLA-C-restricted and thoroughly characterized HLA-B-restricted CMV epitopes were employed. Points from the study as a whole: Accumulated public TCR beta family frequency recognized individuals carrying CMV together with the relevant HLA.

A single record per CDR3 protein comes from TCRdb applying MiXCR to the reads. The data contain about 920,000 distinct CDR3 sequences, around 30% of them singletons. This clonotype was seen at least ten times. The antigen is not known. V was clipped by 5 bases and J by 4 bases, with 14 bases between them. CDR1 SGHVS and CDR2 FQNEAQ come from the germline V gene. This CDR3 contains 14 residues. The gene calls are TRBV7-8 and TRBJ1-1; D is uncertain. The sequences come from cultured CD8+ T cells from PBMCs, collected from culture after CMV antigen stimulation. This sequence originates from a human donor in good health (CMV status not recorded). Some clones in this sample may be carry-over from other donors' samples. CDR3 in DNA: TGTGCCAGCAGCCCCCCGGGTCGGGGCACTGAAGCTTTCTTT. It is translated as CASSPPGRGTEAFF.